The 2 T cell receptor beta chains below all came from one sample that was sequenced in a study of shared clonotypes between healthy human individuals. TCRdb keeps only in-frame clones here, not all; method: immunoSEQ multiplex PCR. The sample lists hundreds of thousands of clones; about 96% were seen once. Naive CD8 cells, CD45RO-negative and positively selected for CCR7, excluded terminally differentiated effector memory CD45RA+ cells. Sequencing was done on a sample of naive CD8+ T cells sorted from blood. The source of these receptors is a woman in her 30s in good health.

V usage is TRBV27 and J usage is TRBJ2-4, with D perhaps TRBD2 (5 bases). Germline-derived CDR1 and CDR2 are MNHEY and SMNVEV (reference sequence). This CDR3 is 15 amino acids long. V was trimmed by 7 bases and J by 3 bases, leaving 16 bases between them. DNA for the CDR3: TGTGCCAGCATAGTGGCCCTAGGAGGCAAAAACATTCAGTACTTC. It translates to CASIVALGGKNIQYF.

The chain recombines TRBV11-2 with TRBJ2-7, with 7 nucleotides matching TRBD2. The junction had 10 bases not matched to a gene; V was cut back by 5 bases and J by 3 bases. The germline CDR1 and CDR2 sequences are SGHAT and FQNNGV. CDR3 length equals 15 residues. The DNA of the CDR3 is TGTGCCAGCAGCCCGTTTGCGGGAGACTTCTACGAGCAGTACTTC. Amino acids: CASSPFAGDFYEQYF. The complete variable domain, with remaining parts taken from reference TRBV11-2 and TRBJ2-7, reads EAGVAQSPRYKIIEKRQSVAFWCNPISGHATLYWYQQILGQGPKLLIQFQNNGVVDDSQLPKDRFSAERLKGVDSTLKIQPAKLEDSAVYLCASSPFAGDFYEQYFGPGTRLTVT.